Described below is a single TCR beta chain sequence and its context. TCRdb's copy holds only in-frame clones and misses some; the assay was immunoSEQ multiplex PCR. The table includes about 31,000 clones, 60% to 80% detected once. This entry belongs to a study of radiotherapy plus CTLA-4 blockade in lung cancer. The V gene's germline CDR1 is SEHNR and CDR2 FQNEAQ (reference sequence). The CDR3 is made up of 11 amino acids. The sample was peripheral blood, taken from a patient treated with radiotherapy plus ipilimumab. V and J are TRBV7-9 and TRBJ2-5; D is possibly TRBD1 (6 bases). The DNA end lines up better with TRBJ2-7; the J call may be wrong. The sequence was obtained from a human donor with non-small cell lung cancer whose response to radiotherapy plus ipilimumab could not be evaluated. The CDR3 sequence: CASSQGREQYF. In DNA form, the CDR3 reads TGTGCCAGCAGTCAGGGGCGCGAGCAGTACTTC.